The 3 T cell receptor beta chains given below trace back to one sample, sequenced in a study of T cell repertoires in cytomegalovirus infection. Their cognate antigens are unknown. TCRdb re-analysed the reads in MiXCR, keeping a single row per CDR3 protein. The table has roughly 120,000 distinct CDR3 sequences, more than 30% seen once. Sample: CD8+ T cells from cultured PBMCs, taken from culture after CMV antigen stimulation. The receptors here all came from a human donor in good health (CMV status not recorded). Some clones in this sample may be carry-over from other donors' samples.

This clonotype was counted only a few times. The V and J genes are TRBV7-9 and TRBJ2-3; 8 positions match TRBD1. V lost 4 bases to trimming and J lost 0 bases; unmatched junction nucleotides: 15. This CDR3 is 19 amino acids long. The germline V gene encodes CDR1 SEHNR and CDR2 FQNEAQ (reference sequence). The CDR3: CASSSGTGFPSASTDTQYF. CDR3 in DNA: TGTGCCAGCAGCTCCGGGACAGGATTTCCCAGTGCTAGCACAGATACGCAGTATTTT. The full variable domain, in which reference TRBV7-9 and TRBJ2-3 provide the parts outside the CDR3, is DTGVSQNPRHKITKRGQNVTFRCDPISEHNRLYWYRQTLGQGPEFLTYFQNEAQLEKSRLLSDRFSAERPKGSFSTLEIQRTEQGDSAMYLCASSSGTGFPSASTDTQYFGPGTRLTVL.

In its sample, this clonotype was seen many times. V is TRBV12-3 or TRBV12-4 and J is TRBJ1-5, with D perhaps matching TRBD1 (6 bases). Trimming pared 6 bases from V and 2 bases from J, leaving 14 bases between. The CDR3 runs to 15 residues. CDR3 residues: CASRSRGFGNQPQHF. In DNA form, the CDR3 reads TGTGCCAGCAGAAGCAGGGGTTTCGGCAATCAGCCCCAGCATTTT.

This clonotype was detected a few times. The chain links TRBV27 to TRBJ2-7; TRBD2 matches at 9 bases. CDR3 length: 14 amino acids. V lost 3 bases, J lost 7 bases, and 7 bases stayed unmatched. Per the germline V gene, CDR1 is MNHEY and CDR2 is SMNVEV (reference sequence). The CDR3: CASSFGGGAWEQYF. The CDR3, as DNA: TGTGCCAGCAGTTTTGGCGGGGGGGCCTGGGAGCAGTACTTC.